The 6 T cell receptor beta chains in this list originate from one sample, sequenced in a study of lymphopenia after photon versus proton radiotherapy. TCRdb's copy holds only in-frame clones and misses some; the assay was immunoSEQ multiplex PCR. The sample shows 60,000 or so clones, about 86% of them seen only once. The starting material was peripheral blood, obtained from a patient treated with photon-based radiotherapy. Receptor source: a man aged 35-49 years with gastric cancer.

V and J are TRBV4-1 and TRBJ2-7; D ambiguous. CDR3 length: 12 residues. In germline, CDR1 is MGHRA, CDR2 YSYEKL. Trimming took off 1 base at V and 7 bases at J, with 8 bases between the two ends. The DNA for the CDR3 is TGCGCCAGCAGCCAAGTCGGTTCGGAGCAGTACTTC. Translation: CASSQVGSEQYF.

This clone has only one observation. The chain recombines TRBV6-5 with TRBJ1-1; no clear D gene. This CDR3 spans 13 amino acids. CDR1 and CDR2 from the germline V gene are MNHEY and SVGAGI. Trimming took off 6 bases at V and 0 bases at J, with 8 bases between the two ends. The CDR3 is CASSSNLNTEAFF. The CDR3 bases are TGTGCCAGCAGCTCAAACCTGAACACTGAAGCTTTCTTT.

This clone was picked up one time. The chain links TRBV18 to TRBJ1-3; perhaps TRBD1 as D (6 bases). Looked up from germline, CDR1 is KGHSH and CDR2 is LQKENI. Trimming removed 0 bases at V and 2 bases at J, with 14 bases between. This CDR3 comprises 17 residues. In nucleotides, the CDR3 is TGTGCCAGCTCACCACCGGGGGCGCGGGTTACTGGAAACACCATATATTTT. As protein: CASSPPGARVTGNTIYF. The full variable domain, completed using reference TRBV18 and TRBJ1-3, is NAGVMQNPRHLVRRRGQEARLRCSPMKGHSHVYWYRQLPEEGLKFMVYLQKENIIDESGMPKERFSAEFPKEGPSILRIQQVVRGDSAAYFCASSPPGARVTGNTIYFGEGSWLTVV.

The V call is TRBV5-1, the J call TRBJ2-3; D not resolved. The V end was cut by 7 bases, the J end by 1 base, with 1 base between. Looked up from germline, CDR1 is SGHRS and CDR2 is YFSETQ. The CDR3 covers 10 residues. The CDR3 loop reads CASGTDTQYF. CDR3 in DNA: TGCGCCAGCGGCACAGATACGCAGTATTTT. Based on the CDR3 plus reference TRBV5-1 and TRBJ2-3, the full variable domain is KAGVTQTPRYLIKTRGQQVTLSCSPISGHRSVSWYQQTPGQGLQFLFEYFSETQRNKGNFPGRFSGRQFSNSRSEMNVSTLELGDSALYLCASGTDTQYFGPGTRLTVL.

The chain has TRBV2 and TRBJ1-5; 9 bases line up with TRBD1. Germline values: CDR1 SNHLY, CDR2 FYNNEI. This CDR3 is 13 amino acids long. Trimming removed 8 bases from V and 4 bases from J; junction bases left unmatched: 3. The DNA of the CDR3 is TGTGCCAGCGTTGACAGGGGGAATCAGCCCCAGCATTTT. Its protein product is CASVDRGNQPQHF.

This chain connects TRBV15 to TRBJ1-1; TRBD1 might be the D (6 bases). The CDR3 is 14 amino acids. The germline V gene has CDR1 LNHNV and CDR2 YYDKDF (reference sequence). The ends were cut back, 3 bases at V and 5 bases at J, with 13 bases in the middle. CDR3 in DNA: TGTGCCACCAGCAGGGCCGACAGGAGGACTGAAGCTTTCTTT. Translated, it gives CATSRADRRTEAFF.